Given below is one TCR beta chain in context. What it recognizes is unknown. These data come from a study of shared clonotypes between healthy human individuals. Findings and limits, study-wide: It was observed that 5% to 6% of naive CD4 clonotypes were shared across a few donors. Memory subsets generally showed lower estimated richness than naive subsets.

CDR3 length: 12 amino acids. Germline values: CDR1 ENHRY, CDR2 SYGVKD. Trimming took 5 bases from V and 10 from J; bases not matched to a gene: 5. The DNA input per sorted-subset replicate PCR was 200 to 250 ng, corresponding to roughly 30,000 T cell genomes. Original data processing: Filtering differed because ImmunoSEQ produced junction-only sequences that carried no quality scores. The table came from immunoSEQ multiplex PCR; TCRdb's copy has only in-frame clones and leaves some out. V and J calls and clone size follow that table, whereas D and trimming were derived from the DNA. The profile covers approximately 2.3 million clones, with 85% to 95% appearing a single time and about 0.39% taken by the ten largest.

This TCR derives from a man aged 18 to 29 in good health. Some clones in this sample may be carry-over from other donors' samples. The chain carries TRBV10-3 and TRBJ2-1; 7 positions match TRBD1. Sequenced sample: naive CD4+ T cells from PBMCs. Subset reported: CD45RA+ positively selected. This CDR3 reads CAISQGDYEQFF. CDR3 nucleotide sequence: TGTGCCATCAGTCAGGGGGATTACGAGCAGTTCTTC.